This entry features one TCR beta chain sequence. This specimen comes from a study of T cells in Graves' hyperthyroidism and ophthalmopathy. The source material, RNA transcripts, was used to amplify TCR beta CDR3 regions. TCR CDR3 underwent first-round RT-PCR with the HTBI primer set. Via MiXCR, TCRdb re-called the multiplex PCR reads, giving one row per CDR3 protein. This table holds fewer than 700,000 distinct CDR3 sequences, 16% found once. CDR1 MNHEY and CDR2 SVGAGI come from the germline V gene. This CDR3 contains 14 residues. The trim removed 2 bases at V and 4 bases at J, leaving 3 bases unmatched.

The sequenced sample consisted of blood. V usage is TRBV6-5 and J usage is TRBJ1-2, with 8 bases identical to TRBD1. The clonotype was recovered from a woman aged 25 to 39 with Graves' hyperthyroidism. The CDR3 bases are TGTGCCAGCAGTTACCAGGGGGCGGGCTATGGCTACACCTTC. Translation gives CASSYQGAGYGYTF.